The 24 T cell receptor beta chains reported below all come from one sample, sequenced in a study of T cell responses to AZD1222 COVID-19 vaccine. Profiling relied on immunoSEQ multiplex PCR, and the TCRdb table lists in-frame clones only, not all of them. The sample gives under 150,000 clones, about 93% of which show up once; 5.1% is in the top ten. This specimen was peripheral blood, taken on day 0 of AZD1222 vaccination. The receptors here all came from an adult in good health.

The chain links TRBV15 to TRBJ1-2; D not certain. V was clipped by 4 bases and J by 7 bases, with 19 bases between them. This CDR3 is built from 15 residues. CDR1 and CDR2 (germline): LNHNV, YYDKDF (reference sequence). CDR3 nucleotide sequence: TGTGCCACCAGCACTGCTGCTGCTATGGGTAGTGGCTACACCTTC. Amino acid sequence: CATSTAAAMGSGYTF.

This chain uses TRBV7-2 with TRBJ2-7; a weak D match, TRBD2 (5 bases). Germline V lookup: CDR1 SGHTA, CDR2 FQGNSA. Trimming removed 5 bases from V and 3 bases from J, with 8 bases in between. The CDR3 extends over 12 amino acids. CDR3 coding DNA: TGTGCCAGCAGCCGAACTAGCTACGAGCAGTACTTC. Its translation: CASSRTSYEQYF.

DNA of the CDR3: TGCAGCGTTCTAATGACAGGGAGCGGTGGAAACACCATATATTTT. Encoded protein: CSVLMTGSGGNTIYF. The chain recombines TRBV29-1 with TRBJ1-3; TRBD1 matches at 7 bases. The germline gives CDR1 SQVTM, CDR2 ANQGSEA. J gave up 3 bases and V 5 bases, and 10 bases lay outside the gene matches. This CDR3 spans 15 amino acids.

In this sample, this clone turned up once. The gene calls are TRBV9 and TRBJ2-1; 11 bases are shared with TRBD2. Germline assignment: CDR1 SGDLS and CDR2 YYNGEE. The length of the CDR3 is 15 residues. V dropped 3 bases and J dropped 9; count of bases not matched to a gene: 8. This chain's CDR3 is CASSARGLADTEQFF. The CDR3 bases are TGTGCCAGCAGCGCCCGGGGACTAGCGGATACTGAGCAGTTCTTC.

This chain links TRBV5-1 with TRBJ1-4, with 9 bases fitting TRBD1. The V gene's germline CDR1 is SGHRS and CDR2 YFSETQ. The CDR3 runs 16 residues. Trimming cost V 2 bases and J 5 bases; bases outside gene matches: 7. CDR3 region: CASSFGTGLINEKLFF. CDR3 DNA sequence: TGCGCCAGCAGCTTCGGGACAGGGCTGATAAATGAAAAACTGTTTTTT.

V is TRBV18 and J is TRBJ2-7; TRBD1 agrees at 7 bases. Germline assignment: CDR1 KGHSH and CDR2 LQKENI. CDR3 size: 13 residues. Germline trimming cut 3 bases from V and 5 bases from J; bases unmatched to any gene: 4. Here the CDR3 reads CASSPTGVNEQYF. Written as DNA, the CDR3 is TGTGCCAGCTCACCTACAGGGGTCAACGAGCAGTACTTC.

The V call is TRBV5-6, the J call TRBJ2-2, with D perhaps TRBD2 (5 bases). V was trimmed by 4 bases and J by 1 base, leaving 11 bases between them. Per germline, CDR1 SGHDT and CDR2 YYEEEE. The CDR3 runs 15 residues. The CDR3 sequence: CASSRPGRNTGELFF. CDR3 sequence (DNA): TGTGCCAGCAGCCGACCGGGGAGGAACACCGGGGAGCTGTTTTTT.

The V call is TRBV5-6, the J call TRBJ1-6; D gene unclear. Germline values: CDR1 SGHDT, CDR2 YYEEEE. V gave up 0 bases and J gave up 9 bases, with 10 bases separating them. The CDR3 sequence is 14 residues long. The CDR3 bases are TGTGCCAGCAGCTTGGCCGGGGATACTTCACCCCTCCACTTT. Protein sequence: CASSLAGDTSPLHF.

This rearrangement joins TRBV9 to TRBJ2-1, with D unresolved. V was shortened by 4 bases and J by 5 bases, with 16 bases between the two germline ends. This CDR3 comprises 15 residues. Germline V gene sequence: CDR1 SGDLS, CDR2 YYNGEE. The chain's CDR3 is CASSLQSLLDNEQFF. DNA for the CDR3: TGTGCCAGCAGCCTACAGAGCCTCTTGGACAATGAGCAGTTCTTC.

This sequence joins TRBV7-9 and TRBJ1-2, with D uncertain. CDR1 is SEHNR, CDR2 FQNEAQ, per germline (reference sequence). The CDR3 loop spans 13 amino acids. Trimming left V 5 bases short and J 7 bases short, with 14 bases between. CDR3 bases: TGTGCCAGCAGCGCGACCATATCGAGTGGCTACACCTTC. Protein product: CASSATISSGYTF.

A note on this clone: Other nucleotide sequences from this sample produce the same CDR3. The chain employs TRBV5-1 and TRBJ2-7, with 16 nucleotides matching TRBD2. This CDR3 has 18 amino acids. J was trimmed by 0 bases and V by 3 bases; bases with no gene match: 6. The V gene's germline CDR1 is SGHRS and CDR2 YFSETQ. CDR3 region: CASSSGLAGGPSSYEQYF. The CDR3 DNA sequence: TGCGCCAGCAGCTCGGGACTAGCGGGAGGGCCGAGCTCCTACGAGCAGTACTTC. Combining the CDR3 with reference TRBV5-1 and TRBJ2-7 gives the whole variable domain KAGVTQTPRYLIKTRGQQVTLSCSPISGHRSVSWYQQTPGQGLQFLFEYFSETQRNKGNFPGRFSGRQFSNSRSEMNVSTLELGDSALYLCASSSGLAGGPSSYEQYFGPGTRLTVT.

The chain joins TRBV11-3 to TRBJ2-1; 12 positions agree with TRBD2. The V gene end was trimmed by 5 bases and the J gene end by 3 bases; junction bases not matched to a gene: 17. This CDR3 region has 20 residues. In germline, CDR1 is SGHNT, CDR2 YENEEA. The CDR3 sequence: CASSLIFTSGGTFFYNEQFF. For the CDR3, the DNA is TGTGCCAGCAGCCTCATCTTCACTAGCGGGGGGACCTTTTTCTACAATGAGCAGTTCTTC.

This rearrangement joins TRBV28 to TRBJ2-7; tentatively, D is TRBD1 (6 bases). The CDR3 extends over 15 amino acids. The ends were cut back, 6 bases at V and 6 bases at J, with 21 bases in the middle. CDR1 is MDHEN, CDR2 SYDVKM, per germline. The CDR3 loop reads CASSMPGQRAGEQYF. The CDR3 DNA sequence: TGTGCCAGCAGCATGCCGGGACAAAGAGCCGGCGAGCAGTACTTC. The full variable domain, with the rest looked up from reference TRBV28 and TRBJ2-7, is DVKVTQSSRYLVKRTGEKVFLECVQDMDHENMFWYRQDPGLGLRLIYFSYDVKMKEKGDIPEGYSVSREKKERFSLILESASTNQTSMYLCASSMPGQRAGEQYFGPGTRLTVT.

This clone has a single count. The CDR3 protein is CASSLQGRGQETQYF. DNA of the CDR3: TGTGCCAGCAGCTTACAGGGCAGGGGGCAAGAGACCCAGTACTTC. The J gene is TRBJ2-5, the V gene TRBV7-2, with 7 bases fitting TRBD1. The CDR3 runs 15 residues. V lost 2 bases and J lost 2; bases outside the gene matches: 5. The germline V gene has CDR1 SGHTA and CDR2 FQGNSA.

The J gene is TRBJ1-2, the V gene TRBV11-2, with TRBD1 as a possible D gene (5 bases). CDR1 and CDR2 from the germline V gene are SGHAT and FQNNGV. The ends were cut back, 5 bases at V and 2 bases at J, with 27 bases in the middle. This CDR3 comprises 19 residues. The DNA for the CDR3 is TGTGCCAGCAGCACATACCGAATACAGGCCCCCGGGGCCAACTATGGCTACACCTTC. Translated, it gives CASSTYRIQAPGANYGYTF.

The J gene is TRBJ2-5, the V gene TRBV5-4, with TRBD2 matching over 15 bases. This CDR3 region has 16 residues. CDR1 is SGHNT, CDR2 YYREEE, per germline (reference sequence). The junction had 4 bases not matched to a gene; V was cut back by 3 bases and J by 4 bases. The CDR3: CASSWGLAGGGETQYF. The CDR3 region has the DNA TGTGCCAGCAGCTGGGGACTAGCGGGAGGAGGAGAGACCCAGTACTTC.

The rearrangement uses TRBV7-2 and TRBJ2-7, with 8 bases aligning to TRBD1. V trimming: 5 bases; J trimming: 6 bases; junction bases outside the gene matches: 15. CDR3 length: 16 residues. Germline CDR1 SGHTA, CDR2 FQGNSA. The CDR3 region is CASSPYPGTGVTEQYF. In nucleotides, the CDR3 is TGTGCCAGCAGCCCTTACCCCGGGACAGGAGTGACCGAGCAGTACTTC.

The chain has TRBV7-8 and TRBJ1-5; D unclear. Germline assignment: CDR1 SGHVS and CDR2 FQNEAQ. The V and J ends lost 2 bases and 1 base respectively, with 9 bases between them. CDR3 size: 15 residues. The CDR3 DNA reads TGTGCCAGCAGCTTACACAGCGAGAGCAATCAGCCCCAGCATTTT. Translating gives CASSLHSESNQPQHF.

In this sample, this clone turned up once. J is TRBJ2-4 and V is TRBV7-2; 7 bases agree with TRBD2. Germline V lookup: CDR1 SGHTA, CDR2 FQGNSA. V lost 2 bases to trimming and J lost 8 bases; unmatched junction nucleotides: 9. This CDR3 has 15 amino acids. Written as DNA, the CDR3 is TGTGCCAGCAGCTTATTGGGCGGGAGTAATCACATTCAGTACTTC. Translation: CASSLLGGSNHIQYF.

The chain combines TRBV4-2 with TRBJ1-3; 8 nucleotides line up with TRBD1. With V trimmed by 2 bases and J by 0 bases, 3 bases remained unmatched. The CDR3 is 16 amino acids. The germline gives CDR1 LGHNA, CDR2 YNFKEQ. As DNA, the CDR3 is TGTGCCAGCAGCCAACAGGGGGCAATCTCTGGAAACACCATATATTTT. Its translation: CASSQQGAISGNTIYF.

This chain connects TRBV30 to TRBJ1-2, with D possibly matching TRBD1 (6 bases). This CDR3 region has 15 residues. V was cut by 0 bases and J by 7 bases, with 18 bases left in between. Per germline, CDR1 GTSNPN and CDR2 SVGIG (reference sequence). CDR3 in amino acids: CAWSVMGARVTGYTF. The DNA of the CDR3 is TGTGCCTGGAGTGTTATGGGGGCTAGAGTGACTGGCTACACCTTC.

This chain links TRBV28 with TRBJ2-1; D is tentatively TRBD1 or TRBD2 (5 bases each). Germline values: CDR1 MDHEN, CDR2 SYDVKM. The CDR3 loop spans 14 amino acids. V was trimmed by 4 bases and J by 4 bases, leaving 11 bases between them. The CDR3 coding sequence is TGTGCCAGCAGTTCCCGGGACCAATACAATGAGCAGTTCTTC. It codes for CASSSRDQYNEQFF.

This chain links TRBV19 with TRBJ2-7; possibly TRBD2 for D (7 bases). The germline V gene has CDR1 LNHDA and CDR2 SQIVND (reference sequence). Trimming pared 9 bases from V and 0 bases from J, leaving 18 bases between. This CDR3 is 15 amino acids long. CDR3 protein: CASAVRGGSSYEQYF. The CDR3 DNA reads as TGTGCCAGCGCCGTGAGGGGGGGGAGCTCCTACGAGCAGTACTTC.

This chain joins TRBV5-4 and TRBJ1-1, with D possibly TRBD1 on 6 matching bases. Germline CDR1 is SGHNT and CDR2 is YYREEE (reference sequence). V gave up 4 bases and J gave up 1 base, with 14 bases separating them. There are 15 residues in the CDR3. The CDR3 coding sequence is TGTGCCAGCAGCACGCGACAGGAAGGGAACACTGAAGCTTTCTTT. This codes for CASSTRQEGNTEAFF.